A selection of T cell receptor beta chains follows, all from one sample in a study of blood T cell repertoires in COVID-19. The table came from immunoSEQ multiplex PCR; TCRdb's copy has only in-frame clones and leaves some out. The data contain about 300,000 clones, about 89% of them singletons. The specimen was PBMCs or T cells enriched from blood (not recorded which). The receptors shown here come from a man between 60 and 70 years old who had recovered from COVID-19. The CDR3 runs from the conserved cysteine through the conserved F or W. Each record gives: V gene, J gene, D gene, CDR3 protein. The D gene is left open where the match is weak.

TRBV2	TRBJ1-2	TRBD1	CARTGVQGYTF
TRBV30	TRBJ1-6	TRBD1	CAWSRQGDGSPLHF
TRBV27	TRBJ2-7	TRBD1	CASSLSTGGNFYEQYF
TRBV6-2/TRBV6-3	TRBJ2-7	TRBD2	CASSYPAGGPNEQYF
TRBV7-9	TRBJ2-7	TRBD1	CASSLAGTGTHEQYF
TRBV10-1	TRBJ1-1	TRBD1	CASSESGTGTTEAFF
TRBV28	TRBJ2-5	TRBD1	CASSPGQGLWTQYF
TRBV6-2/TRBV6-3	TRBJ2-2	TRBD1	CASSFYDRALNTGELFF
TRBV9	TRBJ2-1	.	CASSPYSSTLSYNEQFF
TRBV6-6	TRBJ2-5	.	CASRSPPGSQETQYF
TRBV6-2/TRBV6-3	TRBJ1-2	TRBD1	CASSYPSGQSYPRHGYTF
TRBV29-1	TRBJ1-5	.	CSVAGLQGQPQHF
TRBV18	TRBJ2-5	TRBD1	CASSRDRGYQETQYF
TRBV5-1	TRBJ2-7	TRBD1	CASSLAGQITYEQYF
TRBV6-5	TRBJ2-5	TRBD1	CASSSRDRDMETQYF
TRBV28	TRBJ1-6	.	CASSLWRVVESPLHF
TRBV21-1	TRBJ2-2	.	CASSSPKTALNTGELFF
TRBV3-1/TRBV3-2	TRBJ2-1	TRBD2	CASSQDWAGVEQFF
TRBV19	TRBJ2-5	TRBD2	CASSVAGGPETQYF
TRBV15	TRBJ2-2	.	CATSRVQAGFLPGELFF
TRBV2	TRBJ1-1	.	CASRRGGGNTEAFF
TRBV7-2	TRBJ2-5	TRBD1	CASSLAFAQGEETQYF
TRBV6-5	TRBJ1-2	.	CASSYNREHGYTF
TRBV19	TRBJ1-1	.	CASRGVTANTEAFF
TRBV11-2	TRBJ2-1	TRBD2	CASSFRPPSGGYNEQFF
TRBV7-9	TRBJ2-2	.	CASSQIPGELFF
TRBV3-1/TRBV3-2	TRBJ2-7	TRBD1	CASSRDSVYEQYF
TRBV3-1/TRBV3-2	TRBJ1-4	TRBD1	CASSSRQGNEKLFF
TRBV3-1/TRBV3-2	TRBJ1-3	.	CASSQNTGSGNTIYF
TRBV29-1	TRBJ1-1	TRBD1	CSVERQGYTEAFF
TRBV6-5	TRBJ2-1	TRBD2	CASSYVAVRGGQFF
TRBV19	TRBJ1-5	.	CASSISDTSGNQPQHF
TRBV4-2	TRBJ2-3	.	CASSQVEGAGKSDTQYF
TRBV5-1	TRBJ2-7	TRBD2	CASRDLAGGNYEQYF
TRBV4-2	TRBJ2-2	.	CASSQDRGLGTGELFF
TRBV5-1	TRBJ1-4	TRBD1	CASSLETGVNEKLFF
TRBV7-2	TRBJ2-7	.	CASSLSRVPRSDEQYF
TRBV7-3	TRBJ1-1	TRBD1	CASSEQQGTEAFF
TRBV7-9	TRBJ1-1	TRBD1	CASSMGQGALEAFF
TRBV4-2	TRBJ1-6	.	CASSQLTDSDSPLHF
TRBV19	TRBJ1-5	.	CASSGGTISNQPQHF
TRBV7-2	TRBJ2-7	TRBD2	CASSLYGRAYEQYF
TRBV10-1	TRBJ2-1	TRBD1	CASNNGQGWRDEQFF
TRBV6-5	TRBJ2-7	.	CASSYSIQGPYEQYF
TRBV6-5	TRBJ2-7	TRBD1	CASRTTGRYEQYF
TRBV25-1	TRBJ2-2	.	CASSEPPGQLFF
TRBV7-3	TRBJ2-3	TRBD2	CASSLAGAADTQYF
TRBV7-2	TRBJ1-5	.	CASSLDRNSNQPQHF
TRBV2	TRBJ2-3	.	CASSDPRSTDTQYF